The rows below give T cell receptor beta chains drawn from one sample of a study of T cell clones after liver transplantation. Here immunoSEQ multiplex PCR was the method, and the copy in TCRdb shows in-frame clones only, minus some. The table shows approximately 100,000 clones, with around four fifths occurring only once. Source: CD4+ T cells from blood, taken before liver transplant. All receptors derive from a human donor who received a liver transplant. Each CDR3 is given with its conserved first and last residue. A D gene is named only where the DNA matches it firmly. The size field is filled for only some rows; it gives once, few, many or a size class.

D: NA
J: TRBJ2-7
size: NA
V: TRBV7-8
DNA: TGTGCCAGCAGCTTAGCGGGAGCTCGGGGCCAGTTGTCCTACGAGCAGTACTTC
CDR3: CASSLAGARGQLSYEQYF

D: NA
J: TRBJ2-3
size: NA
V: TRBV27
DNA: TGTGCCAGCAGGGGGACCGGGCCCAGTTCAGATACGCAGTATTTT
CDR3: CASRGTGPSSDTQYF

D: NA
J: TRBJ2-5
size: NA
V: TRBV25-1
DNA: TGTGCCAGCAAACGGGAAGAGACCCAGTACTTC
CDR3: CASKREETQYF

D: TRBD2
J: TRBJ2-7
size: NA
V: TRBV11-2
DNA: TGTGCCAGCAGCCGTAGCGGGGTAACCGCCTACGAGCAGTACTTC
CDR3: CASSRSGVTAYEQYF

D: NA
J: TRBJ1-3
size: few
V: TRBV4-1
DNA: TGCGCCAGCAGCCAAATCTCTGGAAACACCATATATTTT
CDR3: CASSQISGNTIYF

D: TRBD1
J: TRBJ1-1
size: NA
V: TRBV5-1
DNA: TGCGCCAGCAGCCTGACAGGGGTGGCGAACACTGAAGCTTTCTTT
CDR3: CASSLTGVANTEAFF

D: NA
J: TRBJ1-2
size: NA
V: TRBV5-4
DNA: TGTGCCAGCAGCTCGAGGACAGCCTACTATGGCTACACCTTC
CDR3: CASSSRTAYYGYTF

D: NA
J: TRBJ2-1
size: NA
V: TRBV7-3
DNA: TGTGCCAGCAGCCTAGCAGGGAGCTCCTACAATGAGCAGTTCTTC
CDR3: CASSLAGSSYNEQFF

D: NA
J: TRBJ2-7
size: once
V: TRBV11-2
DNA: TGTGCCAGCAGCTTATCGGTGGAGTGGGGTTCGTCCTACGAGCAGTACTTC
CDR3: CASSLSVEWGSSYEQYF

D: NA
J: TRBJ2-5
size: NA
V: TRBV5-1
DNA: TGCGCCAGCAGCTTGGGGAGGGGAGAGACCCAGTACTTC
CDR3: CASSLGRGETQYF

D: NA
J: TRBJ2-5
size: NA
V: TRBV6-1
DNA: TGTGCCAGCAGTGAAACCCGCGGGGTTGGGGAGACCCAGTACTTC
CDR3: CASSETRGVGETQYF

D: NA
J: TRBJ1-1
size: NA
V: TRBV5-4
DNA: TGTGCCAGCAGTTCGGACACGAACACTGAAGCTTTCTTT
CDR3: CASSSDTNTEAFF

D: NA
J: TRBJ1-4
size: NA
V: TRBV6-5
DNA: TGTGCCAGCAGGGCTGGGACTTCAACTAATGAAAAACTGTTTTTT
CDR3: CASRAGTSTNEKLFF

D: TRBD1
J: TRBJ1-4
size: NA
V: TRBV9
DNA: TGTGCCAGCAGCGTAGTGGGGACAGTGAGGGGGATTAATGAAAAACTGTTTTTT
CDR3: CASSVVGTVRGINEKLFF

D: NA
J: TRBJ2-2
size: NA
V: TRBV2
DNA: TGTGCCAGCGCCCCATACCGGGACTCCACCGGGGAGCTGTTTTTT
CDR3: CASAPYRDSTGELFF